This T cell receptor (beta chain) was identified in a study of CD8 T cells in Susac syndrome. Looking at the study overall: The Susac syndrome patients were therapy-naive, on corticosteroids, or on intravenous immunoglobulin alone at blood draw.

CDR3 length: 15 residues. Trimming removed 4 bases from V and 2 bases from J; junction bases left unmatched: 7. Germline V gene lookup returns CDR1 MNHNY and CDR2 SVGAGI (reference sequence). About 0.5 to 1 ug RNA was reverse transcribed with random hexamers. The authors amplified TCR beta CDR3 across 54 Vbeta and 13 Jbeta using immunoSEQ multiplex PCR. TCRdb called the immunoSEQ multiplex PCR reads again in MiXCR, with one record for every CDR3 protein. The table has 150,000 to 200,000 distinct CDR3 sequences, roughly 90% seen once; the top ten hold about 0.1%. This clonotype originated in a human donor with Susac syndrome. The genes are TRBV6-6 and TRBJ2-7; 8 bases align to TRBD1. Source material: CD4+ T cells from PBMCs. CDR3 nucleotide sequence: TGTGCCAGCAGTTCCCTACGGGACAGGCCCTACGAGCAGTACTTC. It codes for CASSSLRDRPYEQYF.